A selection of T cell receptor beta chains follows, all from one sample in a study of Graves' ophthalmopathy and Graves' hyperthyroidism. TCRdb re-analysed the multiplex PCR reads in MiXCR, keeping a single row per CDR3 protein. The repertoire holds roughly 500,000 distinct CDR3 sequences, with around 14% as singletons. Material for sequencing was blood. These receptors all come from a woman aged 30 to 39 with Graves' ophthalmopathy. CDR3s include the opening cysteine and the closing phenylalanine or tryptophan. The order of the fields is V gene, D gene, clone size, J gene, CDR3 protein, CDR3 DNA. The D gene is left open where the match is weak. A row's size may be missing; if present it is once, few, many or a size class.

TRBV20-1	TRBD2	many	TRBJ2-4	CSALRRASGGAKNIQYF	TGCAGTGCCCTCCGGCGGGCTAGCGGGGGGGCCAAAAACATTCAGTACTTC
TRBV30	.	.	TRBJ1-5	CAWSFTGRSGQPQHF	TGTGCCTGGAGTTTCACCGGACGGAGTGGACAGCCCCAGCATTTT
TRBV6-1	TRBD2	many	TRBJ2-4	CASTERGGPINIQYF	TGTGCCAGCACCGAACGGGGGGGGCCGATAAACATTCAGTACTTC
TRBV6-5	.	many	TRBJ1-1	CASSYRFTAGAEAFF	TGTGCCAGCAGTTACCGGTTTACCGCCGGTGCTGAAGCTTTCTTT
TRBV12-3/TRBV12-4	.	many	TRBJ2-7	CASSHLLVPYEQYF	TGTGCCAGCAGCCATCTACTAGTACCCTACGAGCAGTACTTC
TRBV6-1	TRBD1	many	TRBJ1-6	CASSRDRGPYYNSPLHF	TGTGCCAGCAGCAGGGACAGGGGACCCTACTATAATTCACCCCTCCACTTT
TRBV2	.	few	TRBJ1-1	CASSAQVQNTEAFF	TGTGCCAGCAGTGCCCAGGTCCAGAACACTGAAGCTTTCTTT
TRBV12-3/TRBV12-4	.	once	TRBJ1-1	CASRPAGPTNTEAFF	TGTGCCAGCAGGCCAGCGGGACCGACGAACACTGAAGCTTTCTTT
TRBV12-3/TRBV12-4	.	many	TRBJ1-2	CASTIGHRSYGYTF	TGTGCCAGCACCATCGGGCACAGGAGCTATGGCTACACCTTC
TRBV28	.	many	TRBJ1-2	CASSQDSRGYTF	TGTGCCAGCAGCCAGGACAGTCGTGGCTACACCTTC
TRBV12-5	TRBD1	many	TRBJ2-2	CASGFDRVNTGELFF	TGTGCTAGTGGTTTTGACAGGGTGAACACCGGGGAGCTGTTTTTT
TRBV14	.	many	TRBJ1-1	CASSQWGVGTEAFF	TGTGCCAGCAGCCAATGGGGGGTAGGGACTGAAGCTTTCTTT
TRBV12-3/TRBV12-4	.	many	TRBJ2-5	CASTIGAATQETQYF	TGTGCCAGCACAATTGGTGCGGCCACCCAAGAGACCCAGTACTTC
TRBV12-3/TRBV12-4	TRBD1	many	TRBJ1-1	CASGIRGPGTEAFF	TGTGCCAGCGGAATCAGGGGGCCTGGAACTGAAGCTTTCTTT
TRBV28	.	few	TRBJ1-6	CASHQGSSYNSPLHF	TGTGCCAGCCACCAGGGGAGCTCCTATAATTCACCCCTCCACTTT
TRBV7-8	TRBD2	many	TRBJ2-7	CASSLWEGPSYEQYF	TGTGCCAGCAGCTTATGGGAGGGGCCCTCCTACGAGCAGTACTTC
TRBV6-1	.	many	TRBJ2-5	CASTPGGHGTQYF	TGTGCCAGCACTCCCGGGGGTCACGGGACCCAGTACTTC
TRBV12-3/TRBV12-4	.	many	TRBJ1-5	CASSSPDGRVNQPQHF	TGTGCCAGCAGTTCCCCGGACGGACGGGTCAATCAGCCCCAGCATTTT
TRBV6-1	.	.	TRBJ1-6	CASSEEEAQNSPLHF	TGTGCCAGCAGTGAAGAGGAGGCTCAGAATTCACCCCTCCACTTT
TRBV12-3/TRBV12-4	.	many	TRBJ1-1	CAAAGRTEAFF	TGTGCCGCCGCCGGGCGGACTGAAGCTTTCTTT
TRBV30	.	many	TRBJ2-7	CACIGPPGEQYF	TGTGCCTGTATCGGGCCACCCGGCGAGCAGTACTTC
TRBV9	.	few	TRBJ1-6	CASSVSPTAMNSPLHF	TGTGCCAGCAGCGTATCGCCAACGGCCATGAATTCACCCCTCCACTTT
TRBV19	.	many	TRBJ2-7	CASSSGFVTSSSYEQYF	TGTGCCAGTAGTAGCGGCTTTGTGACATCGAGCTCCTACGAGCAGTACTTC
TRBV5-1	.	many	TRBJ2-6	CASSVRGAGANVLTF	TGCGCCAGCAGCGTCAGGGGAGCTGGGGCCAACGTCCTGACTTTC
TRBV15	TRBD2	.	TRBJ2-7	CATSRKRTSGGRYEQYF	TGTGCCACCAGCAGGAAAAGGACTAGCGGAGGGCGTTACGAGCAGTACTTC
TRBV12-3/TRBV12-4	.	many	TRBJ2-5	CASRARTSQETQYF	TGTGCCAGCAGGGCCCGGACTTCTCAAGAGACCCAGTACTTC
TRBV2	TRBD2	many	TRBJ2-7	CASSDFRASGSHEQYF	TGTGCCAGCAGTGATTTTCGGGCTAGCGGGAGCCACGAGCAGTACTTC
TRBV12-3/TRBV12-4	TRBD2	many	TRBJ2-4	CASSLGSGRYIQYF	TGTGCCAGCAGTTTAGGCTCCGGGAGGTACATTCAGTACTTC
TRBV27	.	many	TRBJ2-5	CASSSRQDLETQYF	TGTGCCAGCAGTTCTCGGCAGGACCTTGAGACCCAGTACTTC
TRBV12-3/TRBV12-4	TRBD1	many	TRBJ1-2	CASSWGQKPYGYTF	TGTGCCAGCAGTTGGGGACAGAAACCCTATGGCTACACCTTC
TRBV25-1	TRBD2	once	TRBJ2-7	CASSEFSGRGKYEQYF	TGTGCCAGCAGTGAATTCAGCGGGAGGGGGAAGTACGAGCAGTACTTC
TRBV15	.	few	TRBJ2-3	CATSRDWDTQYF	TGTGCCACCAGCAGAGATTGGGATACGCAGTATTTT
TRBV11-2	.	many	TRBJ1-1	CASSFPRIRYEVETEAFF	TGTGCCAGCAGCTTTCCTCGGATTCGTTACGAGGTTGAGACTGAAGCTTTCTTT
TRBV6-1	.	many	TRBJ1-5	CASSEPPGVSNQPQHF	TGTGCCAGCAGTGAACCCCCGGGGGTCAGCAATCAGCCCCAGCATTTT
TRBV9	.	many	TRBJ1-6	CASGMDMRNSPLHF	TGTGCCAGCGGAATGGACATGAGGAATTCACCCCTCCACTTT